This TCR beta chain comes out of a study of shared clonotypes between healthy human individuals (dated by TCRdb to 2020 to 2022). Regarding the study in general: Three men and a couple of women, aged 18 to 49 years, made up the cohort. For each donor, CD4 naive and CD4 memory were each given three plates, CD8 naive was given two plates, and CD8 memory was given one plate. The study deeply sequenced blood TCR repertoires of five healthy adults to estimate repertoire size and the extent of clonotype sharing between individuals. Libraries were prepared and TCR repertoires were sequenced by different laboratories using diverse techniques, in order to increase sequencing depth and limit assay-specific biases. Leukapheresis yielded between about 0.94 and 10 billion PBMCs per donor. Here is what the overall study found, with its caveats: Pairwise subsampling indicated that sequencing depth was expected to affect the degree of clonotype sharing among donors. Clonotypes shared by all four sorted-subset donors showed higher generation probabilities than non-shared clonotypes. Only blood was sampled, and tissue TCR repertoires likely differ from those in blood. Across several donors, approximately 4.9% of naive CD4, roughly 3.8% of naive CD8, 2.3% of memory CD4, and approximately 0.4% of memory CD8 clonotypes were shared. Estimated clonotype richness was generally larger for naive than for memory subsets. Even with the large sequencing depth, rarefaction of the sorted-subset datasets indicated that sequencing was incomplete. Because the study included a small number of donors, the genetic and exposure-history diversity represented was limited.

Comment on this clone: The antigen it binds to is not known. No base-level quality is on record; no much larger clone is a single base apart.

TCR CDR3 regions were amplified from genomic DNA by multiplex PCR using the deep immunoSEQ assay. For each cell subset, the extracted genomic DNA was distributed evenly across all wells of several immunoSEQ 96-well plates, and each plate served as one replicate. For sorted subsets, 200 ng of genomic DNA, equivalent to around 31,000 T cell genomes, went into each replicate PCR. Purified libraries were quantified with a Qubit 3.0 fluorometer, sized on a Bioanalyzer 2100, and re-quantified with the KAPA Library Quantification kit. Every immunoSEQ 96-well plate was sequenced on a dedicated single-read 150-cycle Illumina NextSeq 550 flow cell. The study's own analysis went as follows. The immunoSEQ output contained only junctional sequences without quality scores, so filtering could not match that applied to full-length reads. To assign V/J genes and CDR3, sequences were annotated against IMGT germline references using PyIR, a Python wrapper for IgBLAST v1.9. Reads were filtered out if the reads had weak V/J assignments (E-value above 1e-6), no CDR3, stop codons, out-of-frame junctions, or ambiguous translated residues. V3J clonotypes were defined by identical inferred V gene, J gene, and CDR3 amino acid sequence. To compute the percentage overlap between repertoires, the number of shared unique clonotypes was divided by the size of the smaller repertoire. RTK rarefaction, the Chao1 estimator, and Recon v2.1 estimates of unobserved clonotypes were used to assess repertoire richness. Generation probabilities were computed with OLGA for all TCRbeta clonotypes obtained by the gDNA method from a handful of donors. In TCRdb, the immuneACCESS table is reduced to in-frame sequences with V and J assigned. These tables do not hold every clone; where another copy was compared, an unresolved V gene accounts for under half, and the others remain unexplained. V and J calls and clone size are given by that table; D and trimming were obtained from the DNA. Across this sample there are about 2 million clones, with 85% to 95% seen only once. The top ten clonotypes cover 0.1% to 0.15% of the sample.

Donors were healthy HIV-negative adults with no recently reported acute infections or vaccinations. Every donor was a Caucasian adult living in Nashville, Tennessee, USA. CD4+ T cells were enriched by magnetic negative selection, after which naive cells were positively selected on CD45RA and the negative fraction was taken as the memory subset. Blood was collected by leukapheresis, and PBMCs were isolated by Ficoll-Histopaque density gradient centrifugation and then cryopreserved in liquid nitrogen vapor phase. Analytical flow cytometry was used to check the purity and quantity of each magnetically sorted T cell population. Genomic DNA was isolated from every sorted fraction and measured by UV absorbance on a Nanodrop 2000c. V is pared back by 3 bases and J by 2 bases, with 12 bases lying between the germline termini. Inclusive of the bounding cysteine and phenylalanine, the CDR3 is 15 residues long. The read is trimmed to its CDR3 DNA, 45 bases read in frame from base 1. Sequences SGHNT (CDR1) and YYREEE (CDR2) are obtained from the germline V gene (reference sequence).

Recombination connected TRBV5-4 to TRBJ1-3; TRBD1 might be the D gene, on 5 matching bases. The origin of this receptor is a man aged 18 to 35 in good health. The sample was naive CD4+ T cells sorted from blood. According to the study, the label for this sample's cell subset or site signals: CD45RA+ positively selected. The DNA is TGTGCCAGCAGCTCAGGGAAATTGGCTGGAAACACCATATATTTT. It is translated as CASSSGKLAGNTIYF.